What follows is one T cell receptor (beta chain) and its context. The data stem from a study of blood T cell repertoires in COVID-19. Study information: There were acute and convalescent COVID-19 samples, and they came from the United States, Italy and Spain. PBMCs, B-cell-depleted T cells, or T cells were the source of the cDNA or gDNA that made up the material.

Source study methods: Reference gene primer amplification in the assay estimated nucleated cell counts. Assay used: immunoSEQ multiplex PCR; TCRdb lists only in-frame clones, some missing. That table supplies the V and J calls and clone size; D and trimming were determined from the DNA. The table records about 490,000 clones, over 75% of them present only once. CDR3 size: 15 residues. Per germline, CDR1 LNHDA and CDR2 SQIVND (reference sequence). V shed 6 bases, J shed 4 bases, and the junction held 11 bases outside the gene matches. This clonotype was sampled from a human donor in a cohort sampled during active COVID-19. The sample consisted of peripheral blood. The chain is built from TRBV19 and TRBJ1-1; TRBD1 aligns across 7 bases. For the CDR3, the DNA is TGTGCCAGTAGCTCTTGGAAGGGGGCGTTCACTGAAGCTTTCTTT. Protein product: CASSSWKGAFTEAFF.